These 6 T cell receptor beta chains share one sample of origin, sequenced in a study of shared clonotypes between healthy human individuals. The repertoire was sequenced with immunoSEQ multiplex PCR; TCRdb's copy has only in-frame clones and lacks some. The sample has some 2,000,000 clones, around 95% seen once. Sequenced input: naive CD4+ T cells sorted from blood. Stated subset: CD45RA+ positively selected. The receptors come from a young man in good health.

This chain links TRBV2 with TRBJ2-2, with a possible D match to TRBD1 (6 bases). Germline V lookup: CDR1 SNHLY, CDR2 FYNNEI. V was shortened by 4 bases and J by 4 bases, with 16 bases between the two germline ends. The CDR3 length is 16 residues. CDR3 nucleotides: TGTGCCAGCAGTGGGGGGCAGGGTAGATCCACCGGGGAGCTGTTTTTT. It codes for CASSGGQGRSTGELFF.

V usage is TRBV5-1 and J usage is TRBJ2-5; a possible D gene is TRBD2 (6 bases). The CDR3 totals 15 residues. Trimming pared 1 base from V and 2 bases from J, leaving 12 bases between. From germline, CDR1 is SGHRS and CDR2 YFSETQ. The CDR3 reads CASSLQLEGQETQYF. CDR3 coding DNA: TGCGCCAGCAGCTTGCAATTGGAGGGGCAAGAGACCCAGTACTTC.

V usage is TRBV4-1 and J usage is TRBJ2-7; TRBD2 aligns across 10 bases. The CDR3 is 16 residues long. CDR1 and CDR2 from the germline V gene are MGHRA and YSYEKL. The trim removed 5 bases at V and 4 bases at J, leaving 11 bases unmatched. The CDR3 DNA reads as TGCGCCAGCAGCGAAAGGGCCCTAGCGGGAGCTTACGAGCAGTACTTC. It yields the protein CASSERALAGAYEQYF.

The V and J genes are TRBV30 and TRBJ2-1; 11 bases are a match to TRBD1. The germline gives CDR1 GTSNPN, CDR2 SVGIG (reference sequence). This CDR3 spans 17 amino acids. V shed 2 bases and J 6 bases; nucleotides not matched to a gene: 12. The CDR3 DNA sequence: TGTGCCTGGAGTATTCCCCCCGCCGGGACAGGGGGCAATGAGCAGTTCTTC. This gives the protein CAWSIPPAGTGGNEQFF.

As regards this clone: Other nucleotide sequences from this sample produce the same CDR3. The J gene is TRBJ1-1, the V gene TRBV20-1; D is undetermined. Trimming shortened V by 5 bases and J by 3 bases, and 7 bases separated the two germline ends. Germline V lookup: CDR1 DFQATT, CDR2 SNEGSKA (reference sequence). This CDR3 has 11 residues. CDR3 sequence reads: CSARRDTEAFF. The DNA of the CDR3 is TGCAGTGCTCGGAGGGACACTGAAGCTTTCTTT.

CDR3 protein: CASSPSSGRNEQYF. DNA for the CDR3: TGTGCCAGCAGCCCCTCTAGCGGGAGAAACGAGCAGTACTTC. The chain couples TRBV7-2 to TRBJ2-7; 10 bases fit TRBD2. This CDR3 has 14 amino acids. V lost 5 bases to trimming and J lost 5 bases; unmatched junction nucleotides: 6. The germline gives CDR1 SGHTA, CDR2 FQGNSA.